Below, one T cell receptor (beta chain) is given with its context. V dropped 2 bases and J dropped 6; count of bases not matched to a gene: 6. Germline V gene data show CDR1 as SGHNT and CDR2 as YYREEE (reference sequence). This CDR3 comprises 14 residues. This sample stems from a study of blood T cell repertoires in COVID-19. Study-level information: PBMCs, B-cell-depleted T cells, or T cells were the source of the cDNA or gDNA that made up the material.

Assay: immunoSEQ multiplex PCR; the TCRdb copy retains only in-frame clones and omits some. Of approximately 210,000 clones in the sample, more than 80% were seen once. The source material was peripheral blood. This receptor was identified in a woman aged 80 or older with COVID-19, enrolled during active disease. V usage is TRBV5-4 and J usage is TRBJ1-2, with 8 positions matching TRBD1. In DNA form, the CDR3 reads TGTGCCAGCAGCTTACAGGGGGAAGGAGATGGCTACACCTTC. This codes for CASSLQGEGDGYTF. Drawing the rest from reference TRBV5-4 and TRBJ1-2, the complete variable domain is ETGVTQSPTHLIKTRGQQVTLRCSSQSGHNTVSWYQQALGQGPQFIFQYYREEENGRGNFPPRFSGLQFPNYSSELNVNALELDDSALYLCASSLQGEGDGYTFGSGTRLTVV.